A selection of T cell receptor beta chains follows, all from one sample in a study of vaccination effects on CD4 cells after COVID-19. No antigen has been assigned to these receptors. TCRdb keeps only in-frame clones here, not all; method: immunoSEQ multiplex PCR. The data hold around 30,000 clones, with 70% to 75% observed a single time. Sample: CD4+ T cells from PBMCs cultured with HCoV-NL63 spike peptides, taken after COVID-19 vaccination. These receptors all stem from a human donor who received a COVID-19 vaccine. Both conserved end residues are part of each CDR3. The D gene is left open where the match is weak. A row's size may be missing; if present it is once, few, many or a size class.

d_gene: TRBD2
v_gene: TRBV18
abundance: NA
j_gene: TRBJ2-3
CDR3aa: CASSVSGGSTDTQYF
CDR3nt: TGTGCCAGCTCGGTGTCGGGGGGGTCCACAGATACGCAGTATTTT

d_gene: NA
v_gene: TRBV14
abundance: NA
j_gene: TRBJ2-1
CDR3aa: CASSQGEWYNEQFF
CDR3nt: TGTGCCAGCAGCCAAGGTGAATGGTACAATGAGCAGTTCTTC

d_gene: TRBD1
v_gene: TRBV6-5
abundance: NA
j_gene: TRBJ1-5
CDR3aa: CASSPSWTGEQPQHF
CDR3nt: TGTGCCAGCAGTCCATCCTGGACAGGGGAGCAGCCCCAGCATTTT

d_gene: TRBD2
v_gene: TRBV3-1/TRBV3-2
abundance: NA
j_gene: TRBJ2-7
CDR3aa: CASSQDGRGYEQYF
CDR3nt: TGTGCCAGCAGCCAAGATGGGAGGGGCTACGAGCAGTACTTC

d_gene: NA
v_gene: TRBV11-3
abundance: NA
j_gene: TRBJ2-5
CDR3aa: CASSLGGTARETQYF
CDR3nt: TGTGCCAGCAGCTTAGGAGGGACGGCACGGGAGACCCAGTACTTC

d_gene: TRBD2
v_gene: TRBV27
abundance: NA
j_gene: TRBJ2-7
CDR3aa: CASSLGLAGYEQYF
CDR3nt: TGTGCCAGCAGCTTGGGACTAGCGGGCTACGAGCAGTACTTC

d_gene: TRBD1
v_gene: TRBV5-1
abundance: NA
j_gene: TRBJ2-5
CDR3aa: CASSFGQGVLETQYF
CDR3nt: TGCGCCAGCAGCTTTGGCCAGGGGGTCTTAGAGACCCAGTACTTC

d_gene: TRBD1
v_gene: TRBV3-1/TRBV3-2
abundance: NA
j_gene: TRBJ1-3
CDR3aa: CASSQEAGGYTIYF
CDR3nt: TGTGCCAGCAGCCAAGAGGCAGGGGGGTACACCATATATTTT

d_gene: NA
v_gene: TRBV30
abundance: NA
j_gene: TRBJ1-2
CDR3aa: CAWNRERYYGYTF
CDR3nt: TGTGCCTGGAACAGGGAACGTTACTATGGCTACACCTTC

d_gene: NA
v_gene: TRBV6-5
abundance: NA
j_gene: TRBJ1-2
CDR3aa: CASVRAANYGYTF
CDR3nt: TGTGCCAGCGTGAGGGCCGCTAACTATGGCTACACCTTC

d_gene: NA
v_gene: TRBV5-1
abundance: NA
j_gene: TRBJ2-2
CDR3aa: CASSPIPPGGRNTGELFF
CDR3nt: TGCGCCAGCAGCCCCATCCCGCCCGGGGGGCGGAACACCGGGGAGCTGTTTTTT

d_gene: TRBD2
v_gene: TRBV3-1/TRBV3-2
abundance: NA
j_gene: TRBJ2-3
CDR3aa: CASSPTSGSTDTQYF
CDR3nt: TGTGCCAGCAGCCCTACTAGCGGGAGCACAGATACGCAGTATTTT

d_gene: TRBD2
v_gene: TRBV9
abundance: few
j_gene: TRBJ2-7
CDR3aa: CASSVGTSLPYEQYF
CDR3nt: TGTGCCAGCAGCGTCGGGACTAGTTTACCTTACGAGCAGTACTTC

d_gene: TRBD1
v_gene: TRBV27
abundance: NA
j_gene: TRBJ1-4
CDR3aa: CASRTYIRTGREKLFF
CDR3nt: TGTGCCAGCAGAACTTATATTCGGACAGGTCGTGAAAAACTGTTTTTT

d_gene: NA
v_gene: TRBV5-1
abundance: NA
j_gene: TRBJ2-7
CDR3aa: CASSLDPHNPSEYF
CDR3nt: TGCGCCAGCAGCTTGGACCCACACAACCCTTCCGAGTACTTC

d_gene: NA
v_gene: TRBV6-1
abundance: once
j_gene: TRBJ1-3
CDR3aa: CASSEVWGSRTGNTIYF
CDR3nt: TGTGCCAGCAGTGAAGTTTGGGGGTCGAGGACTGGAAACACCATATATTTT

d_gene: TRBD2
v_gene: TRBV10-3
abundance: once
j_gene: TRBJ2-5
CDR3aa: CATLGTSGRGSGETQYF
CDR3nt: TGTGCCACGCTCGGGACTAGCGGGAGGGGGAGCGGAGAGACCCAGTACTTC

d_gene: TRBD2
v_gene: TRBV5-4
abundance: NA
j_gene: TRBJ2-3
CDR3aa: CASSLKVAGGHSDTQYF
CDR3nt: TGTGCCAGCAGCCTAAAGGTAGCGGGGGGGCACTCAGATACGCAGTATTTT

d_gene: NA
v_gene: TRBV12-3/TRBV12-4
abundance: NA
j_gene: TRBJ1-2
CDR3aa: CASSHQGGGYTF
CDR3nt: TGTGCCAGCAGTCACCAGGGCGGCGGCTACACCTTC

d_gene: TRBD1
v_gene: TRBV7-8
abundance: few
j_gene: TRBJ2-7
CDR3aa: CASSSRTGSYEQYF
CDR3nt: TGTGCCAGCAGCTCCAGGACAGGCTCCTACGAGCAGTACTTC

d_gene: NA
v_gene: TRBV3-1/TRBV3-2
abundance: NA
j_gene: TRBJ1-1
CDR3aa: CASSQDQGTRTEAFF
CDR3nt: TGTGCCAGCAGCCAAGACCAGGGTACGCGGACTGAAGCTTTCTTT

d_gene: NA
v_gene: TRBV14
abundance: NA
j_gene: TRBJ2-1
CDR3aa: CASSEGWRGEFF
CDR3nt: TGTGCCAGCAGCGAAGGTTGGAGGGGGGAGTTCTTC

d_gene: NA
v_gene: TRBV3-1/TRBV3-2
abundance: NA
j_gene: TRBJ1-2
CDR3aa: CASSPRVVLGYTF
CDR3nt: TGTGCCAGCAGCCCCAGGGTAGTTCTCGGCTACACCTTC

d_gene: TRBD2
v_gene: TRBV6-5
abundance: NA
j_gene: TRBJ2-1
CDR3aa: CASGRPTGTNNEQFF
CDR3nt: TGTGCCAGCGGACGCCCTACCGGGACTAACAATGAGCAGTTCTTC

d_gene: NA
v_gene: TRBV21-1
abundance: once
j_gene: TRBJ2-2
CDR3aa: CASRWRETGELFF
CDR3nt: TGTGCCAGCAGGTGGAGAGAAACCGGGGAGCTGTTTTTT

d_gene: NA
v_gene: TRBV1
abundance: once
j_gene: TRBJ2-3
CDR3aa: CTRWRAGGPDTQYF
CDR3nt: TGCACCAGGTGGAGGGCGGGAGGGCCAGATACGCAGTATTTT

d_gene: NA
v_gene: TRBV19
abundance: NA
j_gene: TRBJ2-2
CDR3aa: CASRYRVTGELFF
CDR3nt: TGTGCCAGTAGGTACAGGGTCACCGGGGAGCTGTTTTTT

d_gene: TRBD2
v_gene: TRBV10-3
abundance: NA
j_gene: TRBJ2-3
CDR3aa: CAISDRREADTQYF
CDR3nt: TGTGCCATCAGTGATCGACGGGAGGCGGATACGCAGTATTTT

d_gene: NA
v_gene: TRBV18
abundance: NA
j_gene: TRBJ1-5
CDR3aa: CASSPQQGGSNQPQHF
CDR3nt: TGTGCCAGCTCACCGCAACAGGGTGGAAGCAATCAGCCCCAGCATTTT

d_gene: NA
v_gene: TRBV5-1
abundance: NA
j_gene: TRBJ1-3
CDR3aa: CASRVDSGNTIYF
CDR3nt: TGCGCCAGCAGGGTAGATTCTGGAAACACCATATATTTT

d_gene: TRBD1
v_gene: TRBV29-1
abundance: NA
j_gene: TRBJ1-2
CDR3aa: CSVAGQHSSGYTF
CDR3nt: TGCAGCGTTGCGGGACAGCATTCCAGTGGCTACACCTTC

d_gene: TRBD2
v_gene: TRBV2
abundance: NA
j_gene: TRBJ2-5
CDR3aa: CASGAGTRSETQYF
CDR3nt: TGTGCCAGCGGGGCCGGGACTAGATCCGAGACCCAGTACTTC

d_gene: NA
v_gene: TRBV12-3/TRBV12-4
abundance: medium-sized
j_gene: TRBJ1-5
CDR3aa: CASSLFDNQPQHF
CDR3nt: TGTGCCAGCAGTTTATTCGACAATCAGCCCCAGCATTTT

d_gene: TRBD1
v_gene: TRBV5-1
abundance: NA
j_gene: TRBJ1-4
CDR3aa: CASSLGDRANEKLFF
CDR3nt: TGCGCCAGCAGCTTGGGAGACAGGGCAAATGAAAAACTGTTTTTT

d_gene: NA
v_gene: TRBV12-2
abundance: NA
j_gene: TRBJ1-5
CDR3aa: CASRLDRVPGGFQPQHF
CDR3nt: TGTGCAAGTCGCTTAGACAGGGTTCCCGGGGGGTTTCAGCCCCAGCATTTT

d_gene: NA
v_gene: TRBV29-1
abundance: once
j_gene: TRBJ1-4
CDR3aa: CSVGGTSNEKLFF
CDR3nt: TGCAGCGTGGGAGGGACATCAAATGAAAAACTGTTTTTT

d_gene: TRBD1
v_gene: TRBV5-1
abundance: large
j_gene: TRBJ1-5
CDR3aa: CASSMGQNQPQHF
CDR3nt: TGCGCCAGCAGCATGGGACAGAATCAGCCCCAGCATTTT

d_gene: NA
v_gene: TRBV11-3
abundance: NA
j_gene: TRBJ2-7
CDR3aa: CASSLEGQSHEQYF
CDR3nt: TGTGCCAGCAGCTTAGAAGGACAGAGCCACGAGCAGTACTTC

d_gene: NA
v_gene: TRBV11-2
abundance: once
j_gene: TRBJ1-1
CDR3aa: CASSRVETANTEAFF
CDR3nt: TGTGCCAGCAGCAGGGTAGAGACAGCGAACACTGAAGCTTTCTTT

d_gene: NA
v_gene: TRBV15
abundance: once
j_gene: TRBJ2-5
CDR3aa: CATSRDLGGEETQYF
CDR3nt: TGTGCCACCAGCAGAGATCTGGGAGGTGAAGAGACCCAGTACTTC

d_gene: NA
v_gene: TRBV13
abundance: NA
j_gene: TRBJ2-4
CDR3aa: CASSSRDSWKNIQYF
CDR3nt: TGTGCCAGCAGCTCAAGGGACTCCTGGAAAAACATTCAGTACTTC

d_gene: NA
v_gene: TRBV12-3/TRBV12-4
abundance: few
j_gene: TRBJ1-2
CDR3aa: CASSLAANYGYTF
CDR3nt: TGTGCCAGCAGTTTAGCGGCTAACTATGGCTACACCTTC

d_gene: TRBD2
v_gene: TRBV5-1
abundance: NA
j_gene: TRBJ2-7
CDR3aa: CASSSGGGASEQYF
CDR3nt: TGCGCCAGCAGCTCGGGAGGAGGTGCCTCCGAGCAGTACTTC

d_gene: NA
v_gene: TRBV5-1
abundance: few
j_gene: TRBJ1-4
CDR3aa: CASSPTVGNEKLFF
CDR3nt: TGCGCCAGCAGCCCGACAGTAGGTAATGAAAAACTGTTTTTT

d_gene: TRBD2
v_gene: TRBV18
abundance: NA
j_gene: TRBJ2-1
CDR3aa: CASSPGLAGLYNEQFF
CDR3nt: TGTGCCAGCTCCCCCGGACTAGCGGGATTATACAATGAGCAGTTCTTC

d_gene: NA
v_gene: TRBV5-5
abundance: NA
j_gene: TRBJ1-1
CDR3aa: CASSLAGTVAAFF
CDR3nt: TGTGCCAGCAGCTTGGCCGGGACGGTTGCAGCTTTCTTT

d_gene: NA
v_gene: TRBV9
abundance: NA
j_gene: TRBJ1-1
CDR3aa: CASSVAAGNTEAFF
CDR3nt: TGTGCCAGCAGCGTAGCCGCAGGGAACACTGAAGCTTTCTTT

d_gene: NA
v_gene: TRBV19
abundance: NA
j_gene: TRBJ2-1
CDR3aa: CASSSDRTYNEQFF
CDR3nt: TGTGCCAGTAGTAGCGATAGGACCTACAATGAGCAGTTCTTC

d_gene: NA
v_gene: TRBV5-4
abundance: few
j_gene: TRBJ1-2
CDR3aa: CASSLEYGYTF
CDR3nt: TGTGCCAGCAGCTTGGAATATGGCTACACCTTC

d_gene: NA
v_gene: TRBV19
abundance: NA
j_gene: TRBJ2-2
CDR3aa: CASRWGTSNTGELFF
CDR3nt: TGTGCCAGTAGGTGGGGGACCTCGAACACCGGGGAGCTGTTTTTT

d_gene: NA
v_gene: TRBV6-5
abundance: NA
j_gene: TRBJ2-5
CDR3aa: CASSQGFRETQYF
CDR3nt: TGTGCCAGCAGTCAGGGGTTCCGGGAGACCCAGTACTTC

d_gene: TRBD1
v_gene: TRBV19
abundance: NA
j_gene: TRBJ2-7
CDR3aa: CASSIATGSSYEQYF
CDR3nt: TGTGCCAGTAGTATAGCGACAGGGAGCTCCTACGAGCAGTACTTC

d_gene: NA
v_gene: TRBV20-1
abundance: NA
j_gene: TRBJ2-1
CDR3aa: CSGEGNNEQFF
CDR3nt: TGCAGTGGGGAAGGTAACAATGAGCAGTTCTTC

d_gene: TRBD1
v_gene: TRBV10-3
abundance: NA
j_gene: TRBJ1-1
CDR3aa: CAISGSTGLDTEAFF
CDR3nt: TGTGCCATCAGTGGATCGACAGGGTTGGACACTGAAGCTTTCTTT